A selection of T cell receptor beta chains follows, all from one sample in a study of PD-1 blockade in classical Hodgkin lymphoma. Here immunoSEQ multiplex PCR was the method, and the copy in TCRdb shows in-frame clones only, minus some. The sample includes 6,000 to 7,000 clones, roughly 80% seen only once; the top ten take approximately 2.6%. The sample here was CD4+ T cells from blood, taken at baseline. These receptors came from a human donor with classical Hodgkin lymphoma. Each CDR3 is given with its conserved first and last residue. The order of the fields is D gene, J gene, V gene, clone size, CDR3 DNA, CDR3 protein. A D gene is named only where the DNA matches it firmly. Where a row states a size, it is once, few, many or the class of an expanded clone; other rows omit it.

d_call: NA; j_call: TRBJ2-1; v_call: TRBV1; clone_size: NA; cdr3_nt: TGCACCAGCAGCCAAAAAAGGCCCCTAGCGGGAGTCCGAGAGGCCTACAATGAGCAGTTCTTC; cdr3_aa: CTSSQKRPLAGVREAYNEQFF
d_call: TRBD2; j_call: TRBJ2-1; v_call: TRBV5-1; clone_size: NA; cdr3_nt: TGCGCCAGCAGCCCAGCGGGAGGGCCTTTTTTGGGTGAGCAGTTCTTC; cdr3_aa: CASSPAGGPFLGEQFF
d_call: NA; j_call: TRBJ2-2; v_call: TRBV7-9; clone_size: NA; cdr3_nt: TGTGCCAGCAGCTTAGGAAAGTTAATTCGAAACACCGGGGAGCTGTTTTTT; cdr3_aa: CASSLGKLIRNTGELFF
d_call: NA; j_call: TRBJ2-7; v_call: TRBV2; clone_size: few; cdr3_nt: TGTGCCAGCACGGTGACCGTGGGCTACGAGCAGTACTTC; cdr3_aa: CASTVTVGYEQYF
d_call: TRBD1; j_call: TRBJ1-1; v_call: TRBV6-5; clone_size: NA; cdr3_nt: TGTGCCAGCTGGACCGGACAGGTTCGGACTGAAGCTTTCTTT; cdr3_aa: CASWTGQVRTEAFF
d_call: TRBD2; j_call: TRBJ2-7; v_call: TRBV28; clone_size: NA; cdr3_nt: TGTGCCAGCAGTTTGGCTAGCGGGAGTTACGAGCAGTACTTC; cdr3_aa: CASSLASGSYEQYF
d_call: NA; j_call: TRBJ2-7; v_call: TRBV30; clone_size: NA; cdr3_nt: TGTGCCTGGAATTTAGCCTCCTACGAGCAGTACTTC; cdr3_aa: CAWNLASYEQYF
d_call: NA; j_call: TRBJ2-7; v_call: TRBV29-1; clone_size: few; cdr3_nt: TGCAGCGTAGGCCCTACTGAGGGCGAGCAGTACTTC; cdr3_aa: CSVGPTEGEQYF
d_call: TRBD2; j_call: TRBJ2-2; v_call: TRBV2; clone_size: NA; cdr3_nt: TGTGCCAGCAGTGAATTTCTCGCGGGAGGGCCCCTGCCCGGGGAGCTGTTTTTT; cdr3_aa: CASSEFLAGGPLPGELFF
d_call: NA; j_call: TRBJ2-1; v_call: TRBV4-2; clone_size: NA; cdr3_nt: TGTGCCAGCAGCCACAGGGGCGGAAACGGGTACAATGAGCAGTTCTTC; cdr3_aa: CASSHRGGNGYNEQFF
d_call: NA; j_call: TRBJ1-3; v_call: TRBV14; clone_size: NA; cdr3_nt: TGTGCCAGCAGCCAGGGGGGCTTCGGGGCTGGAAACACCATATATTTT; cdr3_aa: CASSQGGFGAGNTIYF
d_call: NA; j_call: TRBJ2-7; v_call: TRBV6-5; clone_size: few; cdr3_nt: TGTGCCAGCAGTCTCGGGGTTACCTACGAGCAGTACTTC; cdr3_aa: CASSLGVTYEQYF
d_call: TRBD2; j_call: TRBJ2-5; v_call: TRBV6-5; clone_size: NA; cdr3_nt: TGTGCCAGCTCTAGCGGGAGGGCCCTTTTAAAGACCCAGTACTTC; cdr3_aa: CASSSGRALLKTQYF
d_call: NA; j_call: TRBJ2-3; v_call: TRBV4-1; clone_size: few; cdr3_nt: TGCGCCAGCAGCCAACCGGGAGCGTTGGGTAGCACAGATACGCAGTATTTT; cdr3_aa: CASSQPGALGSTDTQYF
d_call: NA; j_call: TRBJ2-5; v_call: TRBV27; clone_size: NA; cdr3_nt: TGTGCCAGCAGTCCCCTGGGTAGCGGAGAAAGGGAGACCCAGTACTTC; cdr3_aa: CASSPLGSGERETQYF
d_call: NA; j_call: TRBJ1-3; v_call: TRBV6-5; clone_size: NA; cdr3_nt: TGTGCCAGCAGTGGAGGATCGAGCTCTGGAAACACCATATATTTT; cdr3_aa: CASSGGSSSGNTIYF
d_call: NA; j_call: TRBJ2-1; v_call: TRBV5-1; clone_size: NA; cdr3_nt: TGCGCCAGCAGCTTAGGAGGGATGGCACACAATGAGCAGTTCTTC; cdr3_aa: CASSLGGMAHNEQFF
d_call: NA; j_call: TRBJ1-1; v_call: TRBV6-5; clone_size: once; cdr3_nt: TGTGCCAGCAGTTACAGGCACCTGAACACTGAAGCTTTCTTT; cdr3_aa: CASSYRHLNTEAFF
d_call: TRBD1; j_call: TRBJ2-1; v_call: TRBV19; clone_size: few; cdr3_nt: TGTGCCAGTAATAGGGACAGTGCCTACAATGAGCAGTTCTTC; cdr3_aa: CASNRDSAYNEQFF
d_call: NA; j_call: TRBJ2-7; v_call: TRBV11-2; clone_size: NA; cdr3_nt: TGTGCCAGCAGCTTCTCTAGCGACCACGAGCAGTACTTC; cdr3_aa: CASSFSSDHEQYF
d_call: NA; j_call: TRBJ1-1; v_call: TRBV6-6; clone_size: NA; cdr3_nt: TGTGCCAGCACCCCAGGAGACAGGCGGAACACTGAAGCTTTCTTT; cdr3_aa: CASTPGDRRNTEAFF
d_call: TRBD2; j_call: TRBJ2-7; v_call: TRBV19; clone_size: NA; cdr3_nt: TGTGCCAGTAGTCGGGGCGGGGGAGTGAACGAGCAGTACTTC; cdr3_aa: CASSRGGGVNEQYF
d_call: NA; j_call: TRBJ1-3; v_call: TRBV2; clone_size: few; cdr3_nt: TGTGCCAGCAACTCCGGCTCTGGAAACACCATATATTTT; cdr3_aa: CASNSGSGNTIYF
d_call: NA; j_call: TRBJ2-2; v_call: TRBV5-1; clone_size: once; cdr3_nt: TGCGCCAGCAGCTTTCAGAACAATCCGAACACCGGGGAGCTGTTTTTT; cdr3_aa: CASSFQNNPNTGELFF
d_call: TRBD1; j_call: TRBJ1-1; v_call: TRBV5-1; clone_size: NA; cdr3_nt: TGCGCCAGCAGCCCCAGACAGGGATTGAACACTGAAGCTTTCTTT; cdr3_aa: CASSPRQGLNTEAFF
d_call: NA; j_call: TRBJ1-5; v_call: TRBV7-8; clone_size: NA; cdr3_nt: TGTGCCAGCAGCCCTCTACGATTCGGCAATCAGCCCCAGCATTTT; cdr3_aa: CASSPLRFGNQPQHF
d_call: NA; j_call: TRBJ2-7; v_call: TRBV14; clone_size: NA; cdr3_nt: TGTGCCAGCAGCCAAGATTTCGGGGGCTACGAGCAGTACTTC; cdr3_aa: CASSQDFGGYEQYF
d_call: NA; j_call: TRBJ2-7; v_call: TRBV6-5; clone_size: NA; cdr3_nt: TGTGCCACGACCCAGGCGGACTCCTACGAGCAGTACTTC; cdr3_aa: CATTQADSYEQYF
d_call: NA; j_call: TRBJ2-1; v_call: TRBV5-1; clone_size: NA; cdr3_nt: TGCGCCAGCAGCTTAGCGGTCAGGGGCTACAATGAGCAGTTCTTC; cdr3_aa: CASSLAVRGYNEQFF
d_call: NA; j_call: TRBJ1-5; v_call: TRBV9; clone_size: NA; cdr3_nt: TGTGCCAGCAGCGTAGGGCGCCTTACCGTCGGCAGCAATCAGCCCCAGCATTTT; cdr3_aa: CASSVGRLTVGSNQPQHF
d_call: NA; j_call: TRBJ2-7; v_call: TRBV10-3; clone_size: NA; cdr3_nt: TGTGCCATCAGTGAGTCGGATTCGGGGGGCTGGTCCTACGAGCAGTACTTC; cdr3_aa: CAISESDSGGWSYEQYF
d_call: NA; j_call: TRBJ1-1; v_call: TRBV19; clone_size: few; cdr3_nt: TGTGCCAGTAGTCGTTCAGGGGACACTGAAGCTTTCTTT; cdr3_aa: CASSRSGDTEAFF
d_call: TRBD1; j_call: TRBJ1-1; v_call: TRBV18; clone_size: NA; cdr3_nt: TGTGCCAGCTCACCATCGACAGGGATTGACACTGAAGCTTTCTTT; cdr3_aa: CASSPSTGIDTEAFF
d_call: TRBD1; j_call: TRBJ2-7; v_call: TRBV18; clone_size: NA; cdr3_nt: TGTGCCAGCTCACCCCTCGGACAGGGTTCCTCCTACGAGCAGTACTTC; cdr3_aa: CASSPLGQGSSYEQYF
d_call: NA; j_call: TRBJ2-3; v_call: TRBV14; clone_size: once; cdr3_nt: TGTGCCAGCAGCCAAGTGGGCATCACAGATACGCAGTATTTT; cdr3_aa: CASSQVGITDTQYF
d_call: NA; j_call: TRBJ1-1; v_call: TRBV6-1; clone_size: once; cdr3_nt: TGTGCCCTCGCGGTGCGCGAGAACACTGAAGCTTTCTTT; cdr3_aa: CALAVRENTEAFF
d_call: NA; j_call: TRBJ2-1; v_call: TRBV5-5; clone_size: NA; cdr3_nt: TGTGCCAGCGGCGAAGGAGGGACAGCCTCCTACAATGAGCAGTTCTTC; cdr3_aa: CASGEGGTASYNEQFF
d_call: NA; j_call: TRBJ2-5; v_call: TRBV25-1; clone_size: NA; cdr3_nt: TGTGCCAGCAGGTACCTTACAGGGTACTTCAAGGAGACCCAGTACTTC; cdr3_aa: CASRYLTGYFKETQYF
d_call: NA; j_call: TRBJ2-7; v_call: TRBV2; clone_size: NA; cdr3_nt: TGTGCCAGCAGACTAGTTTTGGGTTCCTACGAGCAGTACTTC; cdr3_aa: CASRLVLGSYEQYF
d_call: NA; j_call: TRBJ2-5; v_call: TRBV25-1; clone_size: NA; cdr3_nt: TGTGCCAGCAGTGAAGGGCCGGTAGGGACCCAGTACTTC; cdr3_aa: CASSEGPVGTQYF
d_call: NA; j_call: TRBJ1-3; v_call: TRBV19; clone_size: NA; cdr3_nt: TGTGCCAGTAGTACCATCCGACAGCGCGGAAACACCATATATTTT; cdr3_aa: CASSTIRQRGNTIYF
d_call: NA; j_call: TRBJ1-1; v_call: TRBV2; clone_size: few; cdr3_nt: TGTGCCAGCAGCGCTCCGGGGAAGGGGAACACTGAAGCTTTCTTT; cdr3_aa: CASSAPGKGNTEAFF
d_call: NA; j_call: TRBJ1-2; v_call: TRBV11-2; clone_size: few; cdr3_nt: TGTGCCAGCAGCTTAACTTCTAACTATGGCTACACCTTC; cdr3_aa: CASSLTSNYGYTF
d_call: TRBD2; j_call: TRBJ2-5; v_call: TRBV4-1; clone_size: NA; cdr3_nt: TGCGCCAGCAGTCGGACCGGGACTAGCGGGAGATCCCAAGAGACCCAGTACTTC; cdr3_aa: CASSRTGTSGRSQETQYF
d_call: TRBD2; j_call: TRBJ2-5; v_call: TRBV18; clone_size: NA; cdr3_nt: TGTGCCAGCTCACCCCCACTAGCGAAATCTCAAGAGACCCAGTACTTC; cdr3_aa: CASSPPLAKSQETQYF
d_call: NA; j_call: TRBJ2-4; v_call: TRBV5-6; clone_size: once; cdr3_nt: TGTGCCAGCAGCCTAAGGACTACCAAAAACATTCAGTACTTC; cdr3_aa: CASSLRTTKNIQYF
d_call: NA; j_call: TRBJ2-6; v_call: TRBV5-1; clone_size: NA; cdr3_nt: TGCGCCAGCAGCTTTGGAACCTCTGGGGCCAACGTCCTGACTTTC; cdr3_aa: CASSFGTSGANVLTF
d_call: TRBD2; j_call: TRBJ2-1; v_call: TRBV29-1; clone_size: few; cdr3_nt: TGCAGCGCTAGACTAGCGGGGGCGACCTACAATGAGCAGTTCTTC; cdr3_aa: CSARLAGATYNEQFF
d_call: NA; j_call: TRBJ2-1; v_call: TRBV7-9; clone_size: NA; cdr3_nt: TGTGCCAGCAGCTACCGGGACCCGCAGAGGGTTTTCTCCTACAATGAGCAGTTCTTC; cdr3_aa: CASSYRDPQRVFSYNEQFF